This section outlines one T cell receptor beta chain sequence together with its context. The antigen remains unidentified. The assay was immunoSEQ multiplex PCR, and TCRdb's table has in-frame clones only and misses some. The profile shows about 24,000 clones, 81% of them singletons. This sample stems from a study of PD-1 blockade in classical Hodgkin lymphoma. Time point of the sample: cycle 4 day 1 (C4D1), after less than 7 weeks of nivolumab. Relapses following autologous stem cell transplantation were seen in all patients, with brentuximab vedotin exposure varying. Overall study results and limits: Baseline diversity was lower in partial responders and progressors than complete responders.

This TCR derives from a human donor with classical Hodgkin lymphoma. Sequencing used peripheral blood mononuclear cells (PBMCs), obtained before the fourth cycle of nivolumab.

The CDR3 region is CASSLLTIQETQYF. CDR3 bases: TGCGCCAGCAGCCTATTGACTATCCAAGAGACCCAGTACTTC. The chain carries TRBV5-1 and TRBJ2-5, with D maybe TRBD2 (5 bases). The CDR3 sequence is 14 residues long. Germline assignment: CDR1 SGHRS and CDR2 YFSETQ. V was cut by 4 bases and J by 1 base, with 11 bases left in between.